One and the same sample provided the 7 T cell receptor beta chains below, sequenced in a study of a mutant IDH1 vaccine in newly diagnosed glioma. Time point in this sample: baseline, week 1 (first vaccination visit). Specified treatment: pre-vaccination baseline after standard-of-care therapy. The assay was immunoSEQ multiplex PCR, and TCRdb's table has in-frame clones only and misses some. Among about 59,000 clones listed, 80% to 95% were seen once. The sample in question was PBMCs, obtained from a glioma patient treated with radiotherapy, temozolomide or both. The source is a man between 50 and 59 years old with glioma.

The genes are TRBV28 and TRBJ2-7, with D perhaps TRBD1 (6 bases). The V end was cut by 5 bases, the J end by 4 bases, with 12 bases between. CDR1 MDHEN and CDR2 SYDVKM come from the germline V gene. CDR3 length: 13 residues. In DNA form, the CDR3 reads TGTGCCAGCAGTCCCCGGACAGCATACGAGCAGTACTTC. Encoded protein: CASSPRTAYEQYF.

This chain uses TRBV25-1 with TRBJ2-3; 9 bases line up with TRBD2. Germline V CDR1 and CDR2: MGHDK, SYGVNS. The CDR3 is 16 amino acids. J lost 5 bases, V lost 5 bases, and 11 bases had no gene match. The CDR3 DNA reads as TGTGCCAGCAGTCCACACCTGGCGGGGGGGATAGATACGCAGTATTTT. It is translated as CASSPHLAGGIDTQYF.

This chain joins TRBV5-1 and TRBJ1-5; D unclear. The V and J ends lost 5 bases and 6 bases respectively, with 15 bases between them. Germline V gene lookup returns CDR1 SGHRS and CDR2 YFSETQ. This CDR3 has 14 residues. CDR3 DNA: TGCGCCAGCAGATCCCACGAGGGTAGTCAGCCCCAGCATTTT. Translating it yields CASRSHEGSQPQHF.

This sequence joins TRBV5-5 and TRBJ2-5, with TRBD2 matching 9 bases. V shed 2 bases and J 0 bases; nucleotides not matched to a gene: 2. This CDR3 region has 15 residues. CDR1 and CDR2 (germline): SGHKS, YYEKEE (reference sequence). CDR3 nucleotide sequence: TGTGCCAGCAGCTTCCTAGCGGGGTACCAAGAGACCCAGTACTTC. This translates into CASSFLAGYQETQYF. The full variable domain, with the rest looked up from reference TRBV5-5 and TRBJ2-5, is DAGVTQSPTHLIKTRGQQVTLRCSPISGHKSVSWYQQVLGQGPQFIFQYYEKEERGRGNFPDRFSARQFPNYSSELNVNALLLGDSALYLCASSFLAGYQETQYFGPGTRLLVL.

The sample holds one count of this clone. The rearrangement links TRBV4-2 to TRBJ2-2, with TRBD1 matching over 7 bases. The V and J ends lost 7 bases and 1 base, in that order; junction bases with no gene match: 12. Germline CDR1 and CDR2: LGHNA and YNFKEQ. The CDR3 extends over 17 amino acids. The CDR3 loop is CASTPRGKTMNTGELFF. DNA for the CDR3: TGTGCCAGCACCCCCAGGGGGAAGACTATGAACACCGGGGAGCTGTTTTTT.

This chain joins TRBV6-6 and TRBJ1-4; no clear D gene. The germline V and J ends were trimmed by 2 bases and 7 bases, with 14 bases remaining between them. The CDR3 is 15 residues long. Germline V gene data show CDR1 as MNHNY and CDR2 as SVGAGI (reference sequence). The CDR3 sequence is CASSYAEVSVEKLFF. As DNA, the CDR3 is TGTGCCAGCAGTTACGCGGAGGTCAGCGTTGAAAAACTGTTTTTT.

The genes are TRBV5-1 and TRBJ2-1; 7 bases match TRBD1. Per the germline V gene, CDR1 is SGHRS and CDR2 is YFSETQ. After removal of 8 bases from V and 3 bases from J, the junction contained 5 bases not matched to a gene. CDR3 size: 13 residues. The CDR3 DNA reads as TGCGCCAGTGTGGGGGACAGCTACAATGAGCAGTTCTTC. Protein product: CASVGDSYNEQFF.